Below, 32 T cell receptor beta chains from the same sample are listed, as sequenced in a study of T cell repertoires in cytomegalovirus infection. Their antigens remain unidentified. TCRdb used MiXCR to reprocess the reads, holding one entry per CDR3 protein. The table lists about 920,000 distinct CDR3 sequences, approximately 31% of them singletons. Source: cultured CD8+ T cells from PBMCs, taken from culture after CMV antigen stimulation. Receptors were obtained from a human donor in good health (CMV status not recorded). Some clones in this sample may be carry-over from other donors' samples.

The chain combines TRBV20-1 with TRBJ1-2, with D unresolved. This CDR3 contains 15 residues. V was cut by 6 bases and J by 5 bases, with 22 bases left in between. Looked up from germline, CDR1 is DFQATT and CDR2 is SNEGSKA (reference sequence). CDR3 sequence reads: CSASALLSLGYGYTF. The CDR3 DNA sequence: TGCAGTGCCTCCGCACTCCTCTCGCTGGGGTATGGCTACACCTTC.

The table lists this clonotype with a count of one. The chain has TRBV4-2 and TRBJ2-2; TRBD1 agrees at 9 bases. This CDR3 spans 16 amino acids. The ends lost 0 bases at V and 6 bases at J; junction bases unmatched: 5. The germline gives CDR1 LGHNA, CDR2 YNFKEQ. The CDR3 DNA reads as TGTGCCAGCAGCCAAGAGGGACAGGGTGACCCCGGGGAGCTGTTTTTT. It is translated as CASSQEGQGDPGELFF.

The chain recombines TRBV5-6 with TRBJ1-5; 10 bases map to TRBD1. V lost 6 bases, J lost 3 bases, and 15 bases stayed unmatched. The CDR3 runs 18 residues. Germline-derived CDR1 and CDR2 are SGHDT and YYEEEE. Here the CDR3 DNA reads TGTGCCAGCACCCTTGGTTGGGACAGGGGAGGGGACAATCAGCCCCAGCATTTT. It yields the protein CASTLGWDRGGDNQPQHF.

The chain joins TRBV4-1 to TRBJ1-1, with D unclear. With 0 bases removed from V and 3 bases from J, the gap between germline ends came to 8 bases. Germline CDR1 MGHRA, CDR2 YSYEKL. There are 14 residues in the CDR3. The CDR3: CASSQDRQYTEAFF. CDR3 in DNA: TGCGCCAGCAGCCAAGATCGGCAGTACACTGAAGCTTTCTTT.

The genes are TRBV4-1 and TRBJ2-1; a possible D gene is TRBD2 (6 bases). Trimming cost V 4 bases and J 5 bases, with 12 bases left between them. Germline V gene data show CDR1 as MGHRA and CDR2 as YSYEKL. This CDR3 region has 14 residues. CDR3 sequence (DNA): TGCGCCAGCAGCCGAAGCGGGCAGAACAATGAGCAGTTCTTC. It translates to CASSRSGQNNEQFF.

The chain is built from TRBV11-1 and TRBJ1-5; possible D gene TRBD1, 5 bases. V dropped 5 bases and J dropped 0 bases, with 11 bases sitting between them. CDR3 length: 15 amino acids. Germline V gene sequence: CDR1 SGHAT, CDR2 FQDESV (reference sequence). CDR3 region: CASSPGIHSNQPQHF. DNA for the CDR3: TGTGCCAGCAGCCCAGGGATCCATAGCAATCAGCCCCAGCATTTT.

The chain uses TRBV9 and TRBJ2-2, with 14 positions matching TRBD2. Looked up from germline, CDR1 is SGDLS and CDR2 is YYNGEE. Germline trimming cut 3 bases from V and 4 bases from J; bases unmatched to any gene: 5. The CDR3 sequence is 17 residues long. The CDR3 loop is CASSGGLAGAITGELFF. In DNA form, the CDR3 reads TGTGCCAGCAGCGGGGGACTAGCGGGGGCCATCACCGGGGAGCTGTTTTTT.

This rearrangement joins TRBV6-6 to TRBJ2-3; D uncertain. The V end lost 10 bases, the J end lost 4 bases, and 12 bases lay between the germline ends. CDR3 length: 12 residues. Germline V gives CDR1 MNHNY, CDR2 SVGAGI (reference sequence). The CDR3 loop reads CATHPAADTQYF. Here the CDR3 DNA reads TGTGCCACCCACCCGGCGGCAGATACGCAGTATTTT.

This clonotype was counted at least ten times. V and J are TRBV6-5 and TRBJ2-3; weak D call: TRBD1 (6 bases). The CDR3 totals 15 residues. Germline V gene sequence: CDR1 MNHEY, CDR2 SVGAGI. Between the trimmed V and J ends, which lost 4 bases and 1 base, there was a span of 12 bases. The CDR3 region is CASSSSYRGTDTQYF. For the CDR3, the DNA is TGTGCCAGCAGTTCTAGCTACAGGGGCACAGATACGCAGTATTTT.

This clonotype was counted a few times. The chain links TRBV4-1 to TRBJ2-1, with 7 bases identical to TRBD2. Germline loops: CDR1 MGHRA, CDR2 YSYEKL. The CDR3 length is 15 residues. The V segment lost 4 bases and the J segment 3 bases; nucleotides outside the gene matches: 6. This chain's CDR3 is CASSLLWEGYNEQFF. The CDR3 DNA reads TGCGCCAGCAGCCTTCTTTGGGAGGGCTACAATGAGCAGTTCTTC.

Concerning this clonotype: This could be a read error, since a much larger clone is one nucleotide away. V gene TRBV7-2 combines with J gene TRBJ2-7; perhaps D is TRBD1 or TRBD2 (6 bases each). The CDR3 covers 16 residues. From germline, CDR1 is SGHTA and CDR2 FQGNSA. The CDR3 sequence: CASSLTGGLILYGQYV. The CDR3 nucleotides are TGTGCCAGCAGCTTAACCGGGGGCTTAATTCTATACGGGCAGTACGTC.

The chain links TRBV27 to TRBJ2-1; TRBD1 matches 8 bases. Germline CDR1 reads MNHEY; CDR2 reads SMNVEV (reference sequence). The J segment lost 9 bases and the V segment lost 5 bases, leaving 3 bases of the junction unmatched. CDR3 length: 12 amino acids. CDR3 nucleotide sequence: TGTGCCAGCAGTCCCCAGGGGGCTGAGCAGTTCTTC. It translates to CASSPQGAEQFF.

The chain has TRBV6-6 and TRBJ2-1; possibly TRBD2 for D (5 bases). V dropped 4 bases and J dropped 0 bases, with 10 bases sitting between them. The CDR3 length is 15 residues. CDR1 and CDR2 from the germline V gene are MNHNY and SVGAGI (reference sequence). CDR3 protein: CASSWEDYSYNEQFF. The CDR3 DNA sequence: TGTGCCAGCAGTTGGGAAGACTACTCCTACAATGAGCAGTTCTTC.

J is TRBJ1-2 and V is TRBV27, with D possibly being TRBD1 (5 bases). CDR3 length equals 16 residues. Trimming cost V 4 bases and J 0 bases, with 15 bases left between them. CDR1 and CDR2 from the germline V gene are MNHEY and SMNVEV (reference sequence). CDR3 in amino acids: CASSSMDTNTNYGYTF. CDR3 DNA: TGTGCCAGCAGTTCCATGGACACCAACACTAACTATGGCTACACCTTC.

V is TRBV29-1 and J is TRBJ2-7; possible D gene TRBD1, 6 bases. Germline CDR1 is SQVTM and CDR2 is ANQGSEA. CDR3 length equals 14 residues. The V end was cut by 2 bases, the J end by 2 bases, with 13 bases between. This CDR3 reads CSVEFEGVAYEQYF. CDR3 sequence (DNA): TGCAGCGTTGAATTTGAGGGGGTCGCCTACGAGCAGTACTTC.

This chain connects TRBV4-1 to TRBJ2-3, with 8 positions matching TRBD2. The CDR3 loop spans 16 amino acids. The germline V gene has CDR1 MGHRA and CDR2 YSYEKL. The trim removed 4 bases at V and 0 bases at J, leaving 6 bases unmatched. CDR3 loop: CASSLDAGGSTDTQYF. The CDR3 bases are TGCGCCAGCAGCCTCGACGCGGGGGGAAGCACAGATACGCAGTATTTT.

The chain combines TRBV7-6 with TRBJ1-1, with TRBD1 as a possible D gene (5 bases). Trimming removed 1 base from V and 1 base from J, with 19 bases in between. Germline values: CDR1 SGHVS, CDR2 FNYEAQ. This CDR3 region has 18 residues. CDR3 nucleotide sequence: TGTGCCAGCAGCTTAGATCTGGGAAAGACAGTGGGGAACACTGAAGCTTTCTTT. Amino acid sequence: CASSLDLGKTVGNTEAFF.

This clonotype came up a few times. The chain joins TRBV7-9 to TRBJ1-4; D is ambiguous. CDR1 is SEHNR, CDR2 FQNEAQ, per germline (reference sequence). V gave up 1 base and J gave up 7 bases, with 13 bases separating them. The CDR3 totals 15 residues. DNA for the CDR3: TGTGCCAGCAGCTTAGATCCCAAGAGGCTTGAAAAACTGTTTTTT. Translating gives CASSLDPKRLEKLFF. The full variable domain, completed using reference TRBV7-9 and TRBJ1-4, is DTGVSQNPRHKITKRGQNVTFRCDPISEHNRLYWYRQTLGQGPEFLTYFQNEAQLEKSRLLSDRFSAERPKGSFSTLEIQRTEQGDSAMYLCASSLDPKRLEKLFFGSGTQLSVL.

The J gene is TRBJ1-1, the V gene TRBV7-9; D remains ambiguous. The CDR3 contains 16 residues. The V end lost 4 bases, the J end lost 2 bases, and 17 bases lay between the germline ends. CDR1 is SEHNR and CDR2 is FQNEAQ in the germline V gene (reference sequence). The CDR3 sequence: CASSSPRRGINTEAFF. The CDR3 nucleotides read TGTGCCAGCAGCTCTCCAAGGCGAGGGATAAACACTGAAGCTTTCTTT. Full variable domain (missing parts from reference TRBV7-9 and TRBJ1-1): DTGVSQNPRHKITKRGQNVTFRCDPISEHNRLYWYRQTLGQGPEFLTYFQNEAQLEKSRLLSDRFSAERPKGSFSTLEIQRTEQGDSAMYLCASSSPRRGINTEAFFGQGTRLTVV.

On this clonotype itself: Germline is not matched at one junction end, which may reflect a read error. CDR3 DNA sequence: TGTGTCAGCAGTCACGCCAGGTCCTCTGGGGCCAACGTCCTGACTTTC. Translation gives CVSSHARSSGANVLTF. The chain links TRBV28 to TRBJ2-6; D is undetermined. Germline-derived CDR1 and CDR2 are MDHEN and SYDVKM. The CDR3 is 16 amino acids.

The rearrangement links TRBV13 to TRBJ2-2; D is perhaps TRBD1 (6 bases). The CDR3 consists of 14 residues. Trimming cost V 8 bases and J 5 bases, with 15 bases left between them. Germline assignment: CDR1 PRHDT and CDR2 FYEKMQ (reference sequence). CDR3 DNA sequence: TGTGCCAGCGCCCAGGCAGGGGTGACCGGGGAGCTGTTTTTT. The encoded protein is CASAQAGVTGELFF.

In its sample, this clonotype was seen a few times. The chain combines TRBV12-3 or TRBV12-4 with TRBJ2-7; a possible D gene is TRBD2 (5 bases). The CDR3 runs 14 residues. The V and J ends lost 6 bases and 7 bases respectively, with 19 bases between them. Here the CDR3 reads CASSPPGRRGEQYV. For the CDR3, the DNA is TGTGCCAGCAGCCCTCCGGGCCGCAGAGGGGAGCAGTACGTC.

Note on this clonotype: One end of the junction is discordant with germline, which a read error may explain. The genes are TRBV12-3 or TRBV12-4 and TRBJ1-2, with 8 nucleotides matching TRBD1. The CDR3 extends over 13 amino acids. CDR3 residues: CASSFLGTGPGSF. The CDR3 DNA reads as TGTGCCAGCAGTTTTTTGGGGACAGGCCCTGGGTCCTTC.

Here the CDR3 reads CASSYSEGVNQPQHF. The DNA of the CDR3 is TGTGCCAGCAGTTACTCTGAGGGGGTCAATCAGCCCCAGCATTTT. This chain joins TRBV6-6 and TRBJ1-5, with D possibly matching TRBD1 (6 bases). The CDR3 is 15 residues long. Trimming pared 0 bases from V and 3 bases from J, leaving 9 bases between. CDR1 is MNHNY and CDR2 is SVGAGI in the germline V gene (reference sequence).

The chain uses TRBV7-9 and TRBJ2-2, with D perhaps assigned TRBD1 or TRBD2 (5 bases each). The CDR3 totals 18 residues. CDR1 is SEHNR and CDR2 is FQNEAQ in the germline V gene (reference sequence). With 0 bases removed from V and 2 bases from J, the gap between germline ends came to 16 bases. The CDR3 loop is CASSLAGPPHYNTGELFF. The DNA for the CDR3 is TGTGCCAGCAGCTTAGCGGGACCGCCGCACTATAACACCGGGGAGCTGTTTTTT.

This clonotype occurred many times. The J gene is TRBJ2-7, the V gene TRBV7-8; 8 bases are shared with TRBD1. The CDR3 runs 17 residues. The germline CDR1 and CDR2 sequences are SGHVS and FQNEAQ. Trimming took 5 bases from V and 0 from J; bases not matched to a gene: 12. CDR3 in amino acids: CASSEPRTGPSSYEQYF. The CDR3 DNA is TGTGCCAGCAGCGAACCTAGGACAGGGCCTAGCTCCTACGAGCAGTACTTC.

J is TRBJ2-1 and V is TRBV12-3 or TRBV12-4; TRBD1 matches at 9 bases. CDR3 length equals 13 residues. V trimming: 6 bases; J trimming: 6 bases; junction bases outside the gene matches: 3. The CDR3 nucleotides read TGTGCCAGCAGCCGGGACAGGGTCAATGAGCAGTTCTTC. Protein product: CASSRDRVNEQFF.

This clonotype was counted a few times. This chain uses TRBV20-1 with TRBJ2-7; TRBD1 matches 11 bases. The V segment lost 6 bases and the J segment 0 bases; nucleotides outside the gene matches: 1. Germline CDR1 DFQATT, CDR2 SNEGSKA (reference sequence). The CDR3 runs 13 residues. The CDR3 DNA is TGCAGTGCCGGGACAGGGGGCTCCTACGAGCAGTACTTC. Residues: CSAGTGGSYEQYF.

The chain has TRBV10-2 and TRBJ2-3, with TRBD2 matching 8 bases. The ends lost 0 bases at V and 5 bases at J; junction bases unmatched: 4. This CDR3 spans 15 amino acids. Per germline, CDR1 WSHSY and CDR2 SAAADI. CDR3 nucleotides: TGCGCCAGCAGTGAGTCGGCAGCGGGGGTAGATACGCAGTATTTT. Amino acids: CASSESAAGVDTQYF.

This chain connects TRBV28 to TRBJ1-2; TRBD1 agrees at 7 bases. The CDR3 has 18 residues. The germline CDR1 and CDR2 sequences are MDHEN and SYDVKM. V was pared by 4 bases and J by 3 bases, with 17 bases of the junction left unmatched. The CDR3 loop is CASSSTPYRGRVDYGYTF. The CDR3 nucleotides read TGTGCCAGCAGTTCGACACCTTACAGGGGACGGGTTGACTATGGCTACACCTTC.

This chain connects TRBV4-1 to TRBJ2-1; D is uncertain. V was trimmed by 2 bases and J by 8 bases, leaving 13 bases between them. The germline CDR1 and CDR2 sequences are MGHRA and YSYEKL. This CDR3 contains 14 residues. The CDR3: CASSQTWGGYEQFF. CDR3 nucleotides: TGCGCCAGCAGCCAAACCTGGGGTGGGTATGAGCAGTTCTTC.

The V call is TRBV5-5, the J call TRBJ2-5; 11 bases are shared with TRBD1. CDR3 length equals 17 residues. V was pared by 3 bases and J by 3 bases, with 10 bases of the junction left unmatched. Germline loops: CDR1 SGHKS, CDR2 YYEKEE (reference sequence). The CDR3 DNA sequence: TGTGCCAGCAGCTCGGACAGGGGGCGGGCTTCAAAAGAGACCCAGTACTTC. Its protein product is CASSSDRGRASKETQYF.